What follows are 32 T cell receptor beta chains derived from one specimen sequenced in a study of shared clonotypes between healthy human individuals. The protocol was immunoSEQ multiplex PCR, while the TCRdb copy is restricted to in-frame clones and leaves out a portion. The repertoire holds about 580,000 clones, 98% seen once, with roughly 0.29% in the top ten. The naive CD8 fraction comprised CD45RO-negative cells positively selected for CCR7 and excluded terminally differentiated effector memory CD45RA+ cells. The sequencing sample was made of naive CD8+ T cells sorted from blood. The receptors originated from a man aged 30 to 39 in good health.

The chain is built from TRBV6-6 and TRBJ2-7, with D unresolved. This CDR3 contains 12 residues. From germline, CDR1 is MNHNY and CDR2 SVGAGI (reference sequence). Trimming took 3 bases from V and 5 from J, leaving 8 bases between them. CDR3 residues: CASSYGRNEQYF. DNA of the CDR3: TGTGCCAGCAGTTATGGAAGGAACGAGCAGTACTTC.

Notes on this clone: Additional DNA sequences in this sample encode the identical CDR3. V usage is TRBV9 and J usage is TRBJ1-2; TRBD1 might be the D (6 bases). The germline V gene has CDR1 SGDLS and CDR2 YYNGEE. Trimming took off 6 bases at V and 4 bases at J, with 10 bases between the two ends. The CDR3 contains 12 residues. DNA for the CDR3: TGTGCCAGCACCGACAGGACCTATGGCTACACCTTC. Encoded protein: CASTDRTYGYTF.

The CDR3 DNA reads TGCGCCAGCAGCCAAGATGTGGAGACGGATCTCTACGAGCAGTACTTC. This sequence encodes CASSQDVETDLYEQYF. V is TRBV4-3 and J is TRBJ2-7; D call uncertain. Trimming cost V 0 bases and J 3 bases, with 15 bases left between them. The germline V gene encodes CDR1 LGHNA and CDR2 YSLEER. The CDR3 is 16 amino acids.

The chain couples TRBV5-1 to TRBJ2-7; D may be TRBD2 (6 bases). The germline V gene encodes CDR1 SGHRS and CDR2 YFSETQ. The CDR3 runs 16 residues. V dropped 0 bases and J dropped 4 bases, with 17 bases sitting between them. CDR3 nucleotides: TGCGCCAGCAGCTTGGAAGGGGCGGGACGGAGATACGAGCAGTACTTC. Translation gives CASSLEGAGRRYEQYF.

The V gene is TRBV20-1, the J gene TRBJ2-7, with D uncertain. The V end lost 7 bases, the J end lost 5 bases, and 3 bases lay between the germline ends. The CDR3 is made up of 8 amino acids. Per the germline V gene, CDR1 is DFQATT and CDR2 is SNEGSKA (reference sequence). The CDR3, as DNA: TGCAGTGTTCACGAGCAGTACTTC. Translating gives CSVHEQYF.

The gene calls are TRBV28 and TRBJ2-7; 10 bases are shared with TRBD1. This CDR3 region has 15 residues. CDR1 and CDR2 from the germline V gene are MDHEN and SYDVKM. Trimming took 10 bases from V and 3 from J; bases not matched to a gene: 12. CDR3 sequence reads: CATDPRDRGYYEQYF. The CDR3 region has the DNA TGTGCCACCGACCCCCGGGACAGGGGATACTACGAGCAGTACTTC.

The CDR3, as DNA: TGTGCCAGCAGTCTCAGGCAGGGCTATGGCTACACCTTC. Translating it yields CASSLRQGYGYTF. The chain joins TRBV13 to TRBJ1-2, with D possibly being TRBD1 (5 bases). V lost 6 bases and J 4 bases, leaving 12 bases between the germline ends. CDR1 PRHDT and CDR2 FYEKMQ come from the germline V gene (reference sequence). CDR3 length: 13 residues.

The chain combines TRBV5-5 with TRBJ2-3; the match to TRBD2 covers 9 bases. After removal of 4 bases from V and 7 bases from J, the junction contained 7 bases not matched to a gene. This CDR3 is 14 amino acids long. Germline assignment: CDR1 SGHKS and CDR2 YYEKEE (reference sequence). The CDR3 DNA is TGTGCCAGCAGCGTAGCGGGAGCCTCCCATACGCAGTATTTT. Translation gives CASSVAGASHTQYF.

The chain links TRBV7-8 to TRBJ2-3, with D unclear. CDR1 SGHVS and CDR2 FQNEAQ come from the germline V gene. The CDR3 length is 16 residues. V shed 5 bases and J shed 2 bases, with 17 bases lying between them. The CDR3 loop is CASSPPVQLITDTQYF. The CDR3 bases are TGTGCCAGCAGCCCACCTGTACAACTTATCACAGATACGCAGTATTTT.

V is TRBV6-6 and J is TRBJ1-1; D is undetermined. V gave up 8 bases and J gave up 2 bases, with 6 bases separating them. Germline CDR1 MNHNY, CDR2 SVGAGI (reference sequence). The CDR3 spans 11 residues. The CDR3 DNA reads TGTGCCAGCGCTCGTAACACTGAAGCTTTCTTT. Translated: CASARNTEAFF.

The gene calls are TRBV5-5 and TRBJ2-1; D possibly corresponds to TRBD1 (5 bases). In germline, CDR1 is SGHKS, CDR2 YYEKEE (reference sequence). This CDR3 has 15 residues. Deletions cut 6 bases from V and 4 bases from J, with 17 bases between. The CDR3 protein is CASNEGDWVYNEQFF. The CDR3 region has the DNA TGTGCCAGCAACGAAGGGGATTGGGTATACAATGAGCAGTTCTTC. The entire variable domain, with the rest obtained from reference TRBV5-5 and TRBJ2-1, is as follows: DAGVTQSPTHLIKTRGQQVTLRCSPISGHKSVSWYQQVLGQGPQFIFQYYEKEERGRGNFPDRFSARQFPNYSSELNVNALLLGDSALYLCASNEGDWVYNEQFFGPGTRLTVL.

The chain is built from TRBV14 and TRBJ2-7; tentatively, D is TRBD1 (5 bases). The V gene lost 0 bases and the J gene lost 1 base, with 13 bases spanning the gap. CDR1 is SGHDN and CDR2 is FVKESK in the germline V gene. The CDR3 has 16 residues. This CDR3 is CASSQDWGRSSYEQYF. The DNA for the CDR3 is TGTGCCAGCAGCCAAGATTGGGGCAGGTCATCCTACGAGCAGTACTTC. The full variable domain, completed using reference TRBV14 and TRBJ2-7, is EAGVTQFPSHSVIEKGQTVTLRCDPISGHDNLYWYRRVMGKEIKFLLHFVKESKQDESGMPNNRFLAERTGGTYSTLKVQPAELEDSGVYFCASSQDWGRSSYEQYFGPGTRLTVT.

The CDR3: CASSLIGTQYEQYF. In DNA form, the CDR3 reads TGTGCCAGCAGCTTGATCGGGACCCAGTACGAGCAGTACTTC. The V gene is TRBV5-4, the J gene TRBJ2-7; D is perhaps TRBD1 or TRBD2 (5 bases each). CDR3 length: 14 residues. Per the germline V gene, CDR1 is SGHNT and CDR2 is YYREEE (reference sequence). V dropped 1 base and J dropped 4 bases, with 12 bases sitting between them.

The chain couples TRBV27 to TRBJ2-1; 10 positions agree with TRBD2. The CDR3 sequence is 15 residues long. V trimming: 3 bases; J trimming: 6 bases; junction bases outside the gene matches: 5. Germline CDR1 is MNHEY and CDR2 is SMNVEV (reference sequence). CDR3 nucleotide sequence: TGTGCCAGCAGTTTCGGGACTAGCGCACTCAATGAGCAGTTCTTC. It is translated as CASSFGTSALNEQFF.

This clone was observed a handful of times. One junction end disagrees with the germline gene, perhaps due to a read error. The chain links TRBV6-5 to TRBJ1-3; tentative D call: TRBD1 (5 bases). CDR3 size: 11 residues. From germline, CDR1 is MNHEY and CDR2 SVGAGI. The CDR3 loop reads CASSIGHHGHF. In nucleotides, the CDR3 is TGTGCCAGCAGTATAGGACACCACGGGCATTTT.

This clone was seen only once. The chain carries TRBV2 and TRBJ1-5; D call uncertain. CDR1 and CDR2 from the germline V gene are SNHLY and FYNNEI. The V end lost 6 bases, the J end lost 12 bases, and 9 bases lay between the germline ends. The CDR3 runs 10 residues. Written as DNA, the CDR3 is TGTGCCAGCAGAGGACGCCTCCAGCATTTT. Translating gives CASRGRLQHF.

Only one count was recorded for this clone. This chain uses TRBV4-3 with TRBJ2-1; D remains ambiguous. CDR1 and CDR2 from the germline V gene are LGHNA and YSLEER. V gave up 1 base and J gave up 6 bases, with 13 bases separating them. The length of the CDR3 is 15 residues. The CDR3 is CASSQGARAGNEQFF. The CDR3, as DNA: TGCGCCAGCAGCCAAGGTGCTCGGGCCGGCAATGAGCAGTTCTTC.

This clone was seen only once. J is TRBJ2-2 and V is TRBV19; D is unclear. This CDR3 is built from 14 residues. The V end was cut by 7 bases, the J end by 5 bases, with 14 bases between. Germline V CDR1 and CDR2: LNHDA, SQIVND (reference sequence). The CDR3 DNA follows: TGTGCCAGTAATGGTCTACGGCGAACCGGGGAGCTGTTTTTT. Encoded protein: CASNGLRRTGELFF.

This chain's CDR3 is CASGLLETQYF. The CDR3 nucleotides are TGTGCCAGCGGCCTACTGGAGACCCAGTACTTC. The rearrangement joins TRBV6-5 to TRBJ2-5; D unclear. The CDR3 totals 11 residues. The germline CDR1 and CDR2 sequences are MNHEY and SVGAGI. The V gene lost 8 bases and the J gene lost 5 bases, with 9 bases spanning the gap.

The chain is built from TRBV7-9 and TRBJ2-2, with D perhaps matching TRBD1 (5 bases). The V end lost 11 bases, the J end lost 2 bases, and 15 bases lay between the germline ends. The CDR3 totals 14 residues. Germline CDR1 SEHNR, CDR2 FQNEAQ (reference sequence). CDR3: CAFLGQRNTGELFF. CDR3 nucleotide sequence: TGTGCCTTCCTGGGGCAACGAAACACCGGGGAGCTGTTTTTT.

The chain combines TRBV27 with TRBJ1-5; D not certain. Trimming removed 1 base from V and 1 base from J, with 8 bases in between. Germline V lookup: CDR1 MNHEY, CDR2 SMNVEV (reference sequence). CDR3 size: 15 residues. CDR3 sequence: CASSLFFQSNQPQHF. CDR3 in DNA: TGTGCCAGCAGTTTATTCTTCCAGAGCAATCAGCCCCAGCATTTT.

V gene TRBV2 combines with J gene TRBJ2-5; 13 nucleotides line up with TRBD2. Germline V gene data show CDR1 as SNHLY and CDR2 as FYNNEI. V shed 4 bases, J shed 3 bases, and the junction held 5 bases outside the gene matches. This CDR3 region has 16 residues. CDR3 bases: TGTGCCAGCAGTGCCGGGACTAGCGGGGCGAAAGAGACCCAGTACTTC. Protein product: CASSAGTSGAKETQYF. The complete variable domain, with remaining parts taken from reference TRBV2 and TRBJ2-5, reads EPEVTQTPSHQVTQMGQEVILRCVPISNHLYFYWYRQILGQKVEFLVSFYNNEISEKSEIFDDQFSVERPDGSNFTLKIRSTKLEDSAMYFCASSAGTSGAKETQYFGPGTRLLVL.

The rearrangement links TRBV2 to TRBJ1-1, with 8 bases matching TRBD1. Unmatched junction bases numbered 7, after V lost 11 bases and J lost 2 bases. The germline CDR1 and CDR2 sequences are SNHLY and FYNNEI. The CDR3 runs to 13 residues. The chain's CDR3 is CAFQGQVNTEAFF. The CDR3 region has the DNA TGTGCCTTTCAGGGACAGGTTAACACTGAAGCTTTCTTT.

The rearrangement joins TRBV7-9 to TRBJ2-7, with D possibly matching TRBD1 (6 bases). The CDR3 consists of 14 residues. Per the germline V gene, CDR1 is SEHNR and CDR2 is FQNEAQ (reference sequence). The V end lost 5 bases, the J end lost 7 bases, and 18 bases lay between the germline ends. The CDR3 spells CASSPAGVPEEQYF. DNA for the CDR3: TGTGCCAGCAGCCCAGCAGGGGTCCCGGAAGAGCAGTACTTC.

CDR3 loop: CASSYTTSGIYEQYF. CDR3 DNA: TGTGCCAGCAGTTACACGACTAGCGGGATCTACGAGCAGTACTTC. The J gene is TRBJ2-7, the V gene TRBV6-5; 11 nucleotides match TRBD2. The V gene end was trimmed by 2 bases and the J gene end by 3 bases; junction bases not matched to a gene: 3. Germline assignment: CDR1 MNHEY and CDR2 SVGAGI. The CDR3 runs 15 residues.

The rearrangement joins TRBV29-1 to TRBJ2-2, with a tentative D call TRBD2 (6 bases). The germline V gene has CDR1 SQVTM and CDR2 ANQGSEA. V was cut by 7 bases and J by 6 bases, with 18 bases left in between. This CDR3 comprises 14 residues. CDR3 in amino acids: CSGLRDSGAGELFF. CDR3 in DNA: TGCAGCGGCCTCCGGGACTCTGGCGCCGGGGAGCTGTTTTTT.

This clone has a single count. The chain joins TRBV5-1 to TRBJ2-2; TRBD2 matches at 13 bases. The CDR3 extends over 18 amino acids. V gave up 4 bases and J gave up 4 bases; unmatched junction bases: 10. Germline CDR1 and CDR2: SGHRS and YFSETQ. CDR3 in amino acids: CASSPGQTSGRFTGELFF. For the CDR3, the DNA is TGCGCCAGCAGCCCGGGACAGACTAGCGGGAGGTTCACCGGGGAGCTGTTTTTT. Variable domain in full (rest from reference TRBV5-1 and TRBJ2-2): KAGVTQTPRYLIKTRGQQVTLSCSPISGHRSVSWYQQTPGQGLQFLFEYFSETQRNKGNFPGRFSGRQFSNSRSEMNVSTLELGDSALYLCASSPGQTSGRFTGELFFGEGSRLTVL.

This chain uses TRBV7-8 with TRBJ2-7; D possibly corresponds to TRBD1 (5 bases). The ends were cut back, 5 bases at V and 7 bases at J, with 21 bases in the middle. The CDR3 has 15 residues. Germline V gene lookup returns CDR1 SGHVS and CDR2 FQNEAQ. CDR3 DNA sequence: TGTGCCAGCAGCCGAATTGACAGCGCGTCCGAAGAGCAGTACTTC. It yields the protein CASSRIDSASEEQYF.

The chain employs TRBV12-5 and TRBJ2-5; possibly TRBD2 for D (6 bases). V dropped 7 bases and J dropped 10 bases, with 13 bases sitting between them. The CDR3 contains 11 residues. Germline V gene sequence: CDR1 LGHNT, CDR2 FRNRAP. Here the CDR3 DNA reads TGTGCTAGTGCTAACTCGGAGGGCCAGTACTTC. Translated, it gives CASANSEGQYF. The full variable domain, in which reference TRBV12-5 and TRBJ2-5 provide the parts outside the CDR3, is DARVTQTPRHKVTEMGQEVTMRCQPILGHNTVFWYRQTMMQGLELLAYFRNRAPLDDSGMPKDRFSAEMPDATLATLKIQPSEPRDSAVYFCASANSEGQYFGPGTRLLVL.

The J gene is TRBJ2-1, the V gene TRBV7-9; 12 bases are a match to TRBD2. The length of the CDR3 is 16 residues. V lost 5 bases to trimming and J lost 6 bases; unmatched junction nucleotides: 8. Germline V CDR1 and CDR2: SEHNR, FQNEAQ (reference sequence). As DNA, the CDR3 is TGTGCCAGCAGCCCCTACCTAGCGGGAGGGTCCAATGAGCAGTTCTTC. Translating gives CASSPYLAGGSNEQFF.

This chain connects TRBV6-6 to TRBJ2-7; TRBD1 might be the D (5 bases). CDR1 is MNHNY, CDR2 SVGAGI, per germline (reference sequence). The ends were cut back, 7 bases at V and 6 bases at J, with 13 bases in the middle. The CDR3 sequence is 12 residues long. The CDR3 sequence is CASIRAGFEQYF. The CDR3 coding sequence is TGTGCCAGCATACGGGCAGGGTTCGAGCAGTACTTC.

The rearrangement uses TRBV7-2 and TRBJ2-6; no firm D call. This CDR3 contains 15 residues. V shed 1 base and J shed 2 bases, with 6 bases lying between them. Germline V lookup: CDR1 SGHTA, CDR2 FQGNSA. In DNA, the CDR3 is TGTGCCAGCAGCTTAGACGCGACTGGGGCCAACGTCCTGACTTTC. It specifies CASSLDATGANVLTF. Full variable domain (missing parts from reference TRBV7-2 and TRBJ2-6): GAGVSQSPSNKVTEKGKDVELRCDPISGHTALYWYRQSLGQGLEFLIYFQGNSAPDKSGLPSDRFSAERTGGSVSTLTIQRTQQEDSAVYLCASSLDATGANVLTFGAGSRLTVL.